This is a list of T cell receptor beta chains from one sample in a study of T cell clonotyping in hematopoietic cell transplantation. Here immunoSEQ multiplex PCR was the method, and the copy in TCRdb shows in-frame clones only, minus some. The sample includes roughly 9,300 clones, roughly 84% of them seen just once. This specimen was peripheral blood mononuclear cells, taken before stem cell transplant. The receptors here all came from a woman aged 50 to 65 with chronic myeloid leukemia. Some clones in this sample may be carry-over from other donors' samples. CDR3s include the opening cysteine and the closing phenylalanine or tryptophan. The D gene is left open where the match is weak. Size tells how often a clone was seen (once, few, many) or the class of an expanded clone, and some rows leave it out.

17	TRBV7-8	-	TRBD2	TRBJ2-3	CASSLAFSGSFTDTQYF	TGTGCCAGCAGCTTAGCGTTTAGCGGGAGTTTCACAGATACGCAGTATTTT
13	TRBV5-1	-	TRBD1	TRBJ1-2	CASSFGRGNGYTF	TGCGCCAGCAGCTTTGGCAGGGGGAATGGCTACACCTTC
15	TRBV5-1	-	-	TRBJ2-1	CASRGEGSSYNEQFF	TGCGCCAGCAGAGGAGAGGGGAGCTCCTACAATGAGCAGTTCTTC
15	TRBV5-8	-	TRBD2	TRBJ2-1	CASSRTAGAYNEQFF	TGTGCCAGCAGCCGAACAGCGGGGGCGTACAATGAGCAGTTCTTC
13	TRBV27	-	TRBD2	TRBJ2-1	CASSISGPSEQFF	TGTGCCAGCAGCATTAGCGGGCCTAGTGAGCAGTTCTTC
12	TRBV29-1	-	-	TRBJ2-5	CSVSTVWETQYF	TGCAGCGTTTCGACCGTGTGGGAGACCCAGTACTTC
13	TRBV2	-	TRBD1	TRBJ2-7	CASFRDRDYEQYF	TGTGCCAGTTTCCGGGACAGGGACTACGAGCAGTACTTC
15	TRBV29-1	once	-	TRBJ2-7	CSVLGGKGTAGEQYF	TGCAGCGTTCTGGGGGGAAAGGGGACCGCCGGCGAGCAGTACTTC
17	TRBV7-3	-	TRBD2	TRBJ2-5	CASREGGLAGEEETQYF	TGTGCCAGCAGGGAGGGGGGCCTAGCGGGAGAGGAAGAGACCCAGTACTTC
14	TRBV27	-	-	TRBJ1-1	CASSFEGINTEAFF	TGTGCCAGCAGTTTTGAAGGAATAAACACTGAAGCTTTCTTT
11	TRBV20-1	-	-	TRBJ2-1	CSAGRMEEQFF	TGCAGTGCTGGAAGGATGGAAGAGCAGTTCTTC
14	TRBV30	-	-	TRBJ1-3	CAWSPGSFGNTIYF	TGTGCCTGGAGCCCGGGAAGCTTTGGAAACACCATATATTTT
16	TRBV7-2	-	-	TRBJ2-1	CASSLATHSANNEQFF	TGTGCCAGCAGCTTAGCCACCCACTCGGCCAACAATGAGCAGTTCTTC
11	TRBV20-1	-	-	TRBJ1-2	CSASQGIGYTF	TGCAGTGCTAGCCAGGGTATCGGCTACACCTTC
13	TRBV6-1	-	TRBD1	TRBJ1-1	CASTRTGRSWAFF	TGTGCCAGCACTCGGACAGGGAGATCCTGGGCTTTCTTT
13	TRBV5-1	-	-	TRBJ2-2	CASSLQSTGELFF	TGCGCCAGCAGCTTGCAGAGTACCGGGGAGCTGTTTTTT
13	TRBV29-1	-	-	TRBJ1-2	CSVEEVGPGGYTF	TGCAGCGTTGAAGAGGTGGGGCCTGGAGGCTACACCTTC
14	TRBV6-5	once	-	TRBJ2-2	CASRLLVGPGELFF	TGTGCCAGCAGACTACTGGTGGGCCCCGGGGAGCTGTTTTTT
11	TRBV29-1	-	-	TRBJ1-3	CSVKEGNTIYF	TGCAGCGTCAAAGAGGGAAACACCATATATTTT
15	TRBV5-1	-	TRBD2	TRBJ2-1	CASSERQREKNEQFF	TGCGCCAGCAGCGAGAGGCAGCGGGAGAAGAATGAGCAGTTCTTC
15	TRBV11-2	-	-	TRBJ2-2	CASSLNPTNTGELFF	TGTGCCAGCAGCTTAAACCCCACGAACACCGGGGAGCTGTTTTTT
16	TRBV29-1	-	-	TRBJ2-1	CSVEVGQVSSYNEQFF	TGCAGCGTTGAAGTAGGGCAGGTGAGCTCCTACAATGAGCAGTTCTTC
13	TRBV28	-	-	TRBJ1-5	CASSLRSNQPQHF	TGTGCCAGCAGCTTAAGGAGCAATCAGCCCCAGCATTTT
12	TRBV7-8	-	-	TRBJ2-1	CASFRDLNEQFF	TGTGCCAGCTTCCGGGACCTCAATGAGCAGTTCTTC
13	TRBV10-3	-	TRBD2	TRBJ2-1	CAINSGSGNEQFF	TGTGCCATCAACAGCGGGAGTGGAAATGAGCAGTTCTTC